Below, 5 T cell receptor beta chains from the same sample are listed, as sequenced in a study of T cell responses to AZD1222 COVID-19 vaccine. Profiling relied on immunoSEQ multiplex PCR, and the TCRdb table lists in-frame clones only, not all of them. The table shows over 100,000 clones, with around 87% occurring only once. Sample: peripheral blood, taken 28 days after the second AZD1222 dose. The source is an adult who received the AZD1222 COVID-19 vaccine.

The DNA for the CDR3 is TGTGCCAGCAGCTTAGGTTCGGCAGGGAGAGCTTTCTTT. It is translated as CASSLGSAGRAFF. This chain uses TRBV11-3 with TRBJ1-1; tentatively, D is TRBD1 (5 bases). Deletions cut 1 base from V and 10 bases from J, with 13 bases between. The CDR3 has 13 residues. Germline V gene sequence: CDR1 SGHNT, CDR2 YENEEA.

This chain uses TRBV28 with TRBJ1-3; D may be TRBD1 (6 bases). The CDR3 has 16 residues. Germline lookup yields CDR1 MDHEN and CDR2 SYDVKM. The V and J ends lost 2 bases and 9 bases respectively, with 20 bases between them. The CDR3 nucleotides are TGTGCCAGCAGTTTAGGTTTCCTTCAGGGGAAAAGCACCATATATTTT. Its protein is CASSLGFLQGKSTIYF. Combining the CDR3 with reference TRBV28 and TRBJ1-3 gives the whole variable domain DVKVTQSSRYLVKRTGEKVFLECVQDMDHENMFWYRQDPGLGLRLIYFSYDVKMKEKGDIPEGYSVSREKKERFSLILESASTNQTSMYLCASSLGFLQGKSTIYFGEGSWLTVV.

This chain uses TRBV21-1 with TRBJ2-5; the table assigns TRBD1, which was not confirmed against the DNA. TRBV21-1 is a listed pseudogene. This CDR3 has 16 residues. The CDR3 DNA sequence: TGTGCCAGCAGCAAAGCGAAATACAGGGGCCAAGAGACCCAGTACTTC. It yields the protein CASSKAKYRGQETQYF.

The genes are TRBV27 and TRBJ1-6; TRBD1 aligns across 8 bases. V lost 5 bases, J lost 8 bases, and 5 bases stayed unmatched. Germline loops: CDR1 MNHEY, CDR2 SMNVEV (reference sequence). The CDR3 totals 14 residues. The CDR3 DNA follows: TGTGCCAGCAGTCGCGGACAGGGAGATTCACCCCTCCACTTT. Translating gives CASSRGQGDSPLHF.

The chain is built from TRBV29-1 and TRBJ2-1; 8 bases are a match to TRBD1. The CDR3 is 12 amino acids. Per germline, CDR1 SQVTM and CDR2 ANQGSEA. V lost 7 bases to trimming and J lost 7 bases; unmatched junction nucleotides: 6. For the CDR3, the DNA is TGCAGCGCAGGACAGGGCGGGAATGAGCAGTTCTTC. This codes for CSAGQGGNEQFF.